This is a list of T cell receptor beta chains from one sample in a study of Tregs in tolerant kidney transplant recipients. TCRdb's copy holds only in-frame clones and misses some; the assay was immunoSEQ multiplex PCR. The sample gives about 50,000 clones, approximately 89% of which show up once; 15% to 18% is in the top ten. Sequencing used CD8+ T cells from blood (PBMCs), obtained 12 months after the transplant. Receptors were obtained from a human patient who received a combined kidney and bone marrow transplant. Some T cells may be supplied by the graft donor. Each CDR3 is given with its conserved first and last residue.

v_call,j_call,cdr3_aa
TRBV7-6,TRBJ2-1,CASSPWTSGSSYNEQFF
TRBV5-1,TRBJ2-1,CASSWTGESYNEQFF
TRBV4-3,TRBJ1-1,CASSLKHGQGNTEAFF
TRBV4-3,TRBJ2-7,CASSQDGTRDYEQYF
TRBV4-3,TRBJ1-1,CASSTVAGVGTEAFF
TRBV5-5,TRBJ1-6,CASSLDRDSHNSPLHF
TRBV9,TRBJ2-2,CASSVASTGELFF
TRBV19,TRBJ1-1,CASSEGDTEAFF
TRBV4-1,TRBJ1-5,CASSDRQGRVNQPQHF
TRBV28,TRBJ1-3,CASSFGYGNTIYF
TRBV9,TRBJ2-2,CASSVDRELLNTGELFF
TRBV9,TRBJ2-5,CASSVGTSNQETQYF
TRBV25-1,TRBJ1-6,CASSEFVGQGYHSPLHF
TRBV6-5,TRBJ2-3,CASSYSRNTITDTQYF
TRBV7-6,TRBJ2-2,CASSLGGLGSGELFF
TRBV19,TRBJ2-1,CASTQSSSYNEQFF
TRBV4-3,TRBJ2-2,CASSQDLTGGLNTGELFF
TRBV9,TRBJ2-3,CASSADGLAGLTDTQYF
TRBV6-5,TRBJ2-2,CASSYWTGFTGELFF
TRBV28,TRBJ1-5,CASSFRVQGVSNQPQHF
TRBV7-2,TRBJ2-7,CASSLTSGRTYEQYF
TRBV4-3,TRBJ1-6,CASSQVRTAYNSPLHF
TRBV13,TRBJ2-3,CASSKGQGIDTDTQYF
TRBV6-5,TRBJ1-4,CASRPPGHGEKLFF
TRBV27,TRBJ2-3,CASSLWASGRGTDTQYF
TRBV4-1,TRBJ2-3,CASSQEGLVSTDTQYF
TRBV7-8,TRBJ1-2,CASSEGTGSNYGYTF
TRBV14,TRBJ2-4,CASSQKGQGKNIQYF
TRBV18,TRBJ1-2,CASSPPRGRGAYGYTF
TRBV5-8,TRBJ2-5,CASSLGLTEAQYF
TRBV30,TRBJ2-7,CAWRPGTAIYEQYF
TRBV10-2,TRBJ2-1,CASSDPGLAVDEQFF
TRBV7-8,TRBJ2-3,CASSLAGGVTDTQYF
TRBV11-2,TRBJ1-2,CASSLGRLSNYGYTF
TRBV4-2,TRBJ2-7,CASSQDPISEAYEQYF
TRBV13,TRBJ2-6,CASSKASAHSGANVLTF
TRBV27,TRBJ2-5,CASSLKGLAARQETQYF
TRBV7-9,TRBJ2-1,CASSLAQLATTYNEQFF
TRBV12-5,TRBJ2-5,CPESSGEGRRETQYF
TRBV9,TRBJ2-5,CASSGPSGQETQYF
TRBV20-1,TRBJ2-1,CSARGGNEQFF
TRBV19,TRBJ2-2,CASIANERGVGELFF
TRBV27,TRBJ2-7,CASRPGERVYYEQYF
TRBV4-1,TRBJ2-7,CASSQDAGWSYEQYF
TRBV4-3,TRBJ2-1,CASSPRGTGGQFF
TRBV5-1,TRBJ1-3,CASRQEIGNTIYF
TRBV4-3,TRBJ2-5,CASSRQGRLETQYF
TRBV9,TRBJ2-7,CASSASGFTYEQYF
TRBV7-7,TRBJ1-3,CASSLEAGAGNTIYF
TRBV4-2,TRBJ2-3,CASSPLLRGGKSTDTQYF
TRBV7-9,TRBJ2-3,CASSPRTGYTDTQYF
TRBV10-3,TRBJ2-1,CATTRTSGINNEQFF
TRBV9,TRBJ1-1,CASSATGGSNTEAFF